This T cell receptor (beta chain) originates from a study of blood T cell repertoires in COVID-19. On the study more broadly: Nucleic acid was either cDNA or gDNA, and it came from T cells, B-cell-depleted T cells, or PBMCs.

V shed 6 bases and J 7 bases; nucleotides not matched to a gene: 7. Germline V lookup: CDR1 SEHNR, CDR2 FQNEAQ (reference sequence). CDR3 length equals 13 residues. TCRdb's table, derived via immunoSEQ multiplex PCR, lists solely in-frame clones and lacks some. The sample comprises around 98,000 clones, approximately 84% of which are singletons, and around a sixth rests with the top ten. The sample consisted of peripheral blood. V usage is TRBV7-9 and J usage is TRBJ1-2; TRBD1 aligns across 8 bases. This TCR came from a woman aged 55 to 70 with acute or convalescent COVID-19. The DNA for the CDR3 is TGTGCCAGCAGACAGGGACAGGAGGGTGGCTACACCTTC. Its protein product is CASRQGQEGGYTF.